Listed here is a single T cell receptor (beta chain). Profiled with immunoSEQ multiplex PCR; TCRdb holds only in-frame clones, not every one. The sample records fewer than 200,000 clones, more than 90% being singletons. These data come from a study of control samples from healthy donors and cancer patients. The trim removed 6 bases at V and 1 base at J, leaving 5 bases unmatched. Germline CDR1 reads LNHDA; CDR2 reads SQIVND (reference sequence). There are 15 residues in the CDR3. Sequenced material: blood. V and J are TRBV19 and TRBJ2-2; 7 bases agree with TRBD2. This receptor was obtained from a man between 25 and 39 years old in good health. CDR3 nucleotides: TGTGCCAGTAGGCGGCCTAGCGGGAACACCGGGGAGCTGTTTTTT. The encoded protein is CASRRPSGNTGELFF. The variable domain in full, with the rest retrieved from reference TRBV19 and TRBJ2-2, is DGGITQSPKYLFRKEGQNVTLSCEQNLNHDAMYWYRQDPGQGLRLIYYSQIVNDFQKGDIAEGYSVSREKKESFPLTVTSAQKNPTAFYLCASRRPSGNTGELFFGEGSRLTVL.